The clone carrying this TCR beta chain has a count of ten or more. The antigen is not known. TCRdb re-called the RT-PCR reads through MiXCR, storing one row per CDR3 protein. The sample includes around 850,000 distinct CDR3 sequences, 15% to 20% of them seen just once. Germline V gene data show CDR1 as SGHTA and CDR2 as FQGTGA. The J segment lost 3 bases and the V segment lost 5 bases, leaving 4 bases of the junction unmatched. The CDR3 sequence is 13 residues long. The record originates from a study of response to subunit inactivated influenza vaccine. Study-level findings and limits: Few additional T cells are recruited per seasonal influenza vaccination, authors suggested.

Sequences were derived from PBMCs from blood, sampled roughly 5 days after vaccination. This chain connects TRBV7-3 to TRBJ2-7, with 7 bases fitting TRBD1. This receptor was taken from a man aged 50 or older who received an inactivated influenza vaccine. DNA for the CDR3: TGTGCCAGCAGCGCCTCAGGGGGCTACGAGCAGTACTTC. Its protein product is CASSASGGYEQYF.